This TCR beta chain appears in the sequencing data of a study of T cell repertoires in cytomegalovirus infection. Overall study results and limits: HLA-C-restricted CMV clonotypes gave the most frequent clonotype in two of eight donors.

TCRdb analysed the reads with MiXCR anew, one entry per CDR3 protein. Found here are roughly 920,000 distinct CDR3 sequences, roughly 30% of them singletons; the top ten hold over 13%. Looked up from germline, CDR1 is MGHRA and CDR2 is YSYEKL. This CDR3 has 14 amino acids. The V gene lost 1 base and the J gene lost 3 bases, with 10 bases spanning the gap. This clonotype was counted at least ten times. What it binds is unknown. The chain uses TRBV4-1 and TRBJ2-7; D could derive from TRBD1 or TRBD2 (6 bases each). The TCR was taken from a human donor in good health (CMV status not recorded). Some clones in this sample may be carry-over from other donors' samples. Sample: cultured CD8+ T cells from PBMCs, taken from culture after CMV antigen stimulation. The CDR3, as DNA: TGCGCCAGCAGCCAAGTAAGGGGGGACTACGAGCAGTACTTC. This gives the protein CASSQVRGDYEQYF.